This T cell receptor beta chain was recorded in a study of blood T cell repertoires in COVID-19. This CDR3 has 12 residues. Trimming removed 7 bases from V and 15 bases from J, with 19 bases in between. The germline CDR1 and CDR2 sequences are MNHNS and SASEGT. The sample holds one count of this clone. Profiling relied on immunoSEQ multiplex PCR, and the TCRdb table lists in-frame clones only, not all of them. The sample has 130,000 or so clones; approximately 80% are singletons. Sequencing input: peripheral blood. The clonotype originates from an elderly man with acute or convalescent COVID-19. V is TRBV6-1 and J is TRBJ2-1; possibly TRBD2 for D (5 bases). The CDR3 is CASIRTGGSLFF. The DNA for the CDR3 is TGTGCCAGCATCCGGACGGGCGGGTCCCTGTTCTTC.